The present T cell receptor (beta chain) was sequenced within a study of regulatory T cells in long-lasting Graves disease. Study-level results: Owing to a sample size that was small, accuracy may have been reduced.

Germline lookup yields CDR1 GTSNPN and CDR2 SVGIG (reference sequence). The CDR3 runs 13 residues. V lost 4 bases, J lost 8 bases, and 17 bases lay in between. Investigators prepared the TCR beta libraries by applying iRepertoire HTBI primers and Arm-PCR of CDR3 regions. From the multiplex PCR reads, TCRdb called clonotypes with MiXCR, one entry per CDR3 protein. The sample includes 400,000 to 500,000 distinct CDR3 sequences, less than 25% of them seen just once. Comment on this clonotype: Its antigen remains unidentified.

The time point is: persistent/refractory GD, antithyroid drugs over 5 years with positive TRAb. Isolated PBMC RNA provided the starting material for the TCR library. By American Thyroid Association guidelines, Graves' disease was diagnosed in the cohort. An endocrinology department located in Xi'an, China, was where the patients came from. The TCR sequence derives from a female donor with Graves disease. The specimen was peripheral blood mononuclear cells (PBMCs), collected when the disease was refractory, from a patient treated with antithyroid drugs. The rearrangement joins TRBV30 to TRBJ1-2; D is ambiguous. This chain's CDR3 is CAWIAGSYSGYTF. The CDR3 DNA follows: TGTGCCTGGATTGCAGGATCGTATTCCGGCTACACCTTC.